This record concerns one T cell receptor beta chain sequence. At one boundary the junction diverges from the germline segment, which might be a read error. Here immunoSEQ multiplex PCR was the method, and the copy in TCRdb shows in-frame clones only, minus some. This sample carries roughly 160,000 clones, roughly 87% of them seen once, and the ten largest clones take about 10%. These data are taken from a study of blood T cell repertoires in COVID-19. CDR1 is KGHSH, CDR2 LQKENI, per germline. The CDR3 contains 16 residues. The chain links TRBV18 to TRBJ2-1; 8 bases fit TRBD1. Material for sequencing was PBMCs or T cells enriched from blood (not recorded which). This receptor was obtained from a middle-aged man who had recovered from COVID-19. In DNA form, the CDR3 reads TGTGCCAGCCCACCTCTCCCCACAGGGGGTGGGGATGAGCAGTTCTTC. Its translation is CASPPLPTGGGDEQFF. The full variable domain, rest sourced from reference TRBV18 and TRBJ2-1, is NAGVMQNPRHLVRRRGQEARLRCSPMKGHSHVYWYRQLPEEGLKFMVYLQKENIIDESGMPKERFSAEFPKEGPSILRIQQVVRGDSAAYFCASPPLPTGGGDEQFFGPGTRLTVL.